The source of this T cell receptor (beta chain) is a study of OX40 agonist ivuxolimab in advanced cancers. Measured with immunoSEQ multiplex PCR; TCRdb has only the in-frame clones, and not every one. Among 15,000 to 20,000 clones, about 80% were seen once, and the ten largest hold around an eighth. The V segment lost 7 bases and the J segment 2 bases; nucleotides outside the gene matches: 7. The CDR3 sequence is 15 residues long. Per the germline V gene, CDR1 is MNHNS and CDR2 is SASEGT. The V call is TRBV6-1, the J call TRBJ1-3; 8 bases align to TRBD1. The sequencing used CD4+ or CD8+ T cells sorted from blood, collected in a trial of the OX40 agonist ivuxolimab. The receptor was isolated from an adult with an advanced solid tumor such as melanoma, head and neck, liver or kidney cancer. The CDR3, as DNA: TGTGCCAGCACTATTGACAGGGGTGCTGGAAACACCATATATTTT. Translating gives CASTIDRGAGNTIYF.